The 32 T cell receptor beta chains in this list originate from one sample, sequenced in a study of graft-versus-host responses after intestinal transplantation. The data were produced by immunoSEQ multiplex PCR, yet TCRdb's version contains in-frame clones alone and is incomplete. Among about 88,000 clones listed, around nine tenths were seen once. Their recognized antigens are unknown. The material was unstimulated CD4+ T cells sorted from spleen or lymph node cells, obtained before intestinal transplant. These receptor sequences come from a human donor who received an intestinal transplant.

The V gene is TRBV7-9, the J gene TRBJ2-1; D not resolved. There are 15 residues in the CDR3. V was shortened by 2 bases and J by 9 bases, with 17 bases between the two germline ends. Germline assignment: CDR1 SEHNR and CDR2 FQNEAQ (reference sequence). CDR3 amino acids: CASSLIVGNTVEQFF. For the CDR3, the DNA is TGTGCCAGCAGCTTAATCGTGGGGAACACGGTTGAGCAGTTCTTC.

This sequence joins TRBV5-1 and TRBJ2-5, with 10 bases that match TRBD2. V gave up 2 bases and J gave up 4 bases; unmatched junction bases: 5. The germline V gene has CDR1 SGHRS and CDR2 YFSETQ. The length of the CDR3 is 15 residues. CDR3 bases: TGCGCCAGCAGCTTCGGGCTAGCGGGAGTAGAGACCCAGTACTTC. Amino acids: CASSFGLAGVETQYF.

This clone has only one observation. The chain couples TRBV10-2 to TRBJ2-4; D is perhaps TRBD2 (7 bases). Germline assignment: CDR1 WSHSY and CDR2 SAAADI. With 3 bases removed from V and 1 base from J, the gap between germline ends came to 13 bases. The CDR3 is made up of 16 amino acids. The DNA of the CDR3 is TGCGCCAGCAGTGATCCGGGGGGCTGGGCCAAAAACATTCAGTACTTC. Protein product: CASSDPGGWAKNIQYF.

The chain uses TRBV5-1 and TRBJ1-1; the D gene is possibly TRBD1 (5 bases). V was trimmed by 0 bases and J by 4 bases, leaving 10 bases between them. The CDR3 runs to 14 residues. Germline CDR1 SGHRS, CDR2 YFSETQ. The CDR3 region has the DNA TGCGCCAGCAGCTTGGGGGACGCGAGCACTGAAGCTTTCTTT. Residues: CASSLGDASTEAFF.

CDR3 residues: CASSLRRMNTGELFF. The CDR3 DNA reads TGTGCCAGCAGTCTGCGGCGGATGAACACCGGGGAGCTGTTTTTT. The rearrangement uses TRBV27 and TRBJ2-2; D gene ambiguous. The germline V gene encodes CDR1 MNHEY and CDR2 SMNVEV (reference sequence). Trimming took off 5 bases at V and 1 base at J, with 11 bases between the two ends. The CDR3 extends over 15 amino acids.

The chain is built from TRBV19 and TRBJ2-2; D not resolved. The CDR3 is 14 amino acids. CDR1 is LNHDA and CDR2 is SQIVND in the germline V gene (reference sequence). Trimming left V 5 bases short and J 4 bases short, with 11 bases between. In nucleotides, the CDR3 is TGTGCCAGTAGTCGAGGCACGGTCACCGGGGAGCTGTTTTTT. Its protein product is CASSRGTVTGELFF.

The rearrangement uses TRBV28 and TRBJ2-5; TRBD1 matches 8 bases. CDR1 and CDR2 from the germline V gene are MDHEN and SYDVKM. The length of the CDR3 is 15 residues. Unmatched junction bases numbered 9, after V lost 2 bases and J lost 7 bases. The chain's CDR3 is CASSLAGQGEGTQYF. The CDR3 DNA sequence: TGTGCCAGCAGTTTAGCAGGACAGGGCGAGGGGACCCAGTACTTC.

The genes are TRBV18 and TRBJ1-2; 10 nucleotides match TRBD1. This CDR3 region has 15 residues. With 4 bases clipped from V and 2 bases from J, the junction kept 4 bases outside the gene matches. Germline CDR1 reads KGHSH; CDR2 reads LQKENI. The CDR3 sequence is CASSRGTGENYGYTF. CDR3 bases: TGTGCCAGCTCACGCGGGACAGGGGAGAACTATGGCTACACCTTC.

V is TRBV30 and J is TRBJ2-7; D unclear. Germline CDR1 reads GTSNPN; CDR2 reads SVGIG (reference sequence). The length of the CDR3 is 10 residues. V lost 7 bases and J lost 1, with 5 bases in between. CDR3 nucleotides: TGTGCCTCCCCGTCCTACGAGCAGTACTTC. Protein: CASPSYEQYF.

The rearrangement joins TRBV12-2 to TRBJ1-2. TRBV12-2 is deemed a pseudogene. This CDR3 has 12 amino acids. This chain's CDR3 is CASRARNYGYTF. The CDR3 DNA follows: TGTGCAAGTAGAGCCAGAAACTATGGCTACACCTTC.

The V and J genes are TRBV19 and TRBJ2-7, with 7 bases lining up with TRBD1. This CDR3 is 14 amino acids long. Germline V CDR1 and CDR2: LNHDA, SQIVND (reference sequence). J gave up 2 bases and V 5 bases, and 6 bases lay outside the gene matches. DNA of the CDR3: TGTGCCAGTAGTGCTCGACAGGGTGCCTACGAGCAGTACTTC. Encoded protein: CASSARQGAYEQYF.

The chain couples TRBV28 to TRBJ1-2, with D possibly TRBD1 on 5 matching bases. CDR1 is MDHEN, CDR2 SYDVKM, per germline. This CDR3 contains 12 residues. V was pared by 8 bases and J by 5 bases, with 12 bases between. The CDR3 region has the DNA TGTGCCAGCCAACAGGATATGTATGGCTACACCTTC. The encoded protein is CASQQDMYGYTF.

The rearrangement joins TRBV18 to TRBJ1-5, with D perhaps TRBD1 (5 bases). Germline CDR1 and CDR2: KGHSH and LQKENI. V lost 0 bases and J lost 5, with 14 bases in between. CDR3 length: 16 residues. Here the CDR3 DNA reads TGTGCCAGCTCACCACCGGGCCAGGGTGGCGATCAGCCCCAGCATTTT. Translating it yields CASSPPGQGGDQPQHF.

Note on this clone: Within the sample, other DNA sequences also encode this same CDR3. The chain joins TRBV28 to TRBJ2-7; TRBD1 matches at 7 bases. Unmatched junction bases numbered 3, after V lost 2 bases and J lost 2 bases. The CDR3 totals 14 residues. Germline assignment: CDR1 MDHEN and CDR2 SYDVKM. CDR3 amino acids: CASSLGGQPYEQYF. For the CDR3, the DNA is TGTGCCAGCAGTTTAGGGGGACAGCCCTACGAGCAGTACTTC.

V gene TRBV29-1 combines with J gene TRBJ1-4; TRBD1 matches at 8 bases. Germline CDR1 is SQVTM and CDR2 is ANQGSEA. The length of the CDR3 is 14 residues. The V and J ends lost 6 bases and 2 bases, in that order; junction bases with no gene match: 5. CDR3 in amino acids: CSVGGTGTNEKLFF. In DNA, the CDR3 is TGCAGCGTCGGTGGGACAGGTACTAATGAAAAACTGTTTTTT.

This clone showed up just a few times. The chain recombines TRBV6-5 with TRBJ2-3; the D gene is possibly TRBD2 (6 bases). Germline assignment: CDR1 MNHEY and CDR2 SVGAGI. The CDR3 is 15 amino acids. V lost 0 bases and J 3 bases, leaving 10 bases between the germline ends. DNA for the CDR3: TGTGCCAGCAGTTACTCCTGGAGGGAGACAGATACGCAGTATTTT. Its translation: CASSYSWRETDTQYF.

The chain combines TRBV18 with TRBJ2-7; D gene unclear. The CDR3 runs to 12 residues. With 4 bases removed from V and 6 bases from J, the gap between germline ends came to 10 bases. Germline CDR1 reads KGHSH; CDR2 reads LQKENI. In nucleotides, the CDR3 is TGTGCCAGCTCACGAACAGATACCGAGCAGTACTTC. Translating gives CASSRTDTEQYF.

The rearrangement links TRBV14 to TRBJ1-1; no firm D call. The germline V gene has CDR1 SGHDN and CDR2 FVKESK. The CDR3 has 15 amino acids. V shed 2 bases and J shed 0 bases, with 10 bases lying between them. The CDR3 bases are TGTGCCAGCAGCCAATTCGGCAGGATGAACACTGAAGCTTTCTTT. As protein: CASSQFGRMNTEAFF.

The chain is built from TRBV12-5 and TRBJ2-1, with D possibly being TRBD1 (5 bases). The CDR3 has 14 amino acids. Per germline, CDR1 LGHNT and CDR2 FRNRAP. Deletions cut 7 bases from V and 2 bases from J, with 12 bases between. The CDR3 protein is CASVQGDPYNEQFF. As DNA, the CDR3 is TGTGCTAGTGTTCAAGGGGATCCCTACAATGAGCAGTTCTTC.

This clone was observed a single time. The CDR3 region is CASSRGGSSYEQYF. The CDR3 bases are TGTGCCAGCAGCCGGGGTGGGTCCTCCTACGAGCAGTACTTC. This chain connects TRBV5-4 to TRBJ2-7, with D perhaps matching TRBD2 (5 bases). The CDR3 is 14 amino acids. CDR1 SGHNT and CDR2 YYREEE come from the germline V gene (reference sequence). V shed 4 bases and J shed 0 bases, with 11 bases lying between them.

The rearrangement joins TRBV7-3 to TRBJ2-1; D gene unclear. Germline CDR1 reads SGHTA; CDR2 reads FQGTGA. V was pared by 2 bases and J by 6 bases, with 14 bases between. There are 15 residues in the CDR3. CDR3 nucleotides: TGTGCCAGCAGCTTACTTTGGGGTTCGGGCAATGAGCAGTTCTTC. Its protein is CASSLLWGSGNEQFF.

This chain joins TRBV5-6 and TRBJ2-3, with 13 bases aligning to TRBD2. The J segment lost 3 bases and the V segment lost 3 bases, leaving 13 bases of the junction unmatched. From germline, CDR1 is SGHDT and CDR2 YYEEEE. CDR3 length equals 19 residues. The CDR3 DNA sequence: TGTGCCAGCAGCTACGGACTAGCGGGAGTGGGTTATGGTACAGATACGCAGTATTTT. Its protein product is CASSYGLAGVGYGTDTQYF.

The CDR3 nucleotides read TGTGCCAGCAGCGTGGGAGCGGGGACGGTGGAGCAGTTCTTC. Its translation is CASSVGAGTVEQFF. V gene TRBV7-9 combines with J gene TRBJ2-1, with 7 positions matching TRBD2. The germline gives CDR1 SEHNR, CDR2 FQNEAQ (reference sequence). After removal of 5 bases from V and 10 bases from J, the junction contained 11 bases not matched to a gene. The CDR3 has 14 amino acids.

The V call is TRBV12-5, the J call TRBJ2-3; 7 nucleotides align to TRBD2. V lost 0 bases, J lost 4 bases, and 16 bases stayed unmatched. CDR1 and CDR2 (germline): LGHNT, FRNRAP. This CDR3 spans 19 amino acids. CDR3 nucleotides: TGTGCTAGTGGTTTGGTATCGGTCCCTAGCGGCAGTGCGGCAGATACGCAGTATTTT. Translating it yields CASGLVSVPSGSAADTQYF. Full variable domain (missing parts from reference TRBV12-5 and TRBJ2-3): DARVTQTPRHKVTEMGQEVTMRCQPILGHNTVFWYRQTMMQGLELLAYFRNRAPLDDSGMPKDRFSAEMPDATLATLKIQPSEPRDSAVYFCASGLVSVPSGSAADTQYFGPGTRLTVL.

In DNA form, the CDR3 reads TGTGCCTGGAGCGATAGAGGCGGGTGGACTGAAGCTTTCTTT. This gives the protein CAWSDRGGWTEAFF. The chain employs TRBV30 and TRBJ1-1; D uncertain. CDR1 and CDR2 from the germline V gene are GTSNPN and SVGIG (reference sequence). There are 14 residues in the CDR3. V was trimmed by 3 bases and J by 5 bases, leaving 16 bases between them.

The chain employs TRBV5-1 and TRBJ1-5; D is unresolved. Between the trimmed V and J ends, which lost 0 bases and 2 bases, there was a span of 12 bases. Germline-derived CDR1 and CDR2 are SGHRS and YFSETQ. This CDR3 is built from 16 residues. The DNA for the CDR3 is TGCGCCAGCAGCTTGGACGTCGTTTCGGGCAATCAGCCCCAGCATTTT. It specifies CASSLDVVSGNQPQHF.

V gene TRBV7-2 combines with J gene TRBJ2-1; 10 bases are shared with TRBD2. Germline CDR1 SGHTA, CDR2 FQGNSA. The CDR3 is 17 residues long. The junction had 15 bases not matched to a gene; V was cut back by 3 bases and J by 10 bases. CDR3: CASSFGLAGGPGREQFF. CDR3 in DNA: TGTGCCAGCAGCTTCGGATTAGCGGGAGGCCCAGGAAGGGAGCAGTTCTTC.

As for this clone: The sample contains more than one DNA sequence encoding this CDR3. V gene TRBV9 combines with J gene TRBJ1-4, with D maybe TRBD1 (5 bases). V lost 0 bases and J lost 7, with 13 bases in between. The CDR3 runs 15 residues. Germline V gene data show CDR1 as SGDLS and CDR2 as YYNGEE. In DNA form, the CDR3 reads TGTGCCAGCAGCGTAGGTTCAGGGTTCGGTGAAAAACTGTTTTTT. Its translation is CASSVGSGFGEKLFF.

This chain joins TRBV6-5 and TRBJ2-1, with TRBD2 matching over 14 bases. Germline V gene lookup returns CDR1 MNHEY and CDR2 SVGAGI. The CDR3 runs to 15 residues. Trimming cost V 6 bases and J 7 bases; bases outside gene matches: 5. CDR3 DNA: TGTGCCAGCAGGGCGACTAGCGGGAGGGTAAATGAGCAGTTCTTC. This translates into CASRATSGRVNEQFF.

V usage is TRBV6-5 and J usage is TRBJ2-7, with D maybe TRBD2 (6 bases). From germline, CDR1 is MNHEY and CDR2 SVGAGI. The CDR3 has 14 amino acids. The germline V and J ends were trimmed by 4 bases and 3 bases, with 13 bases remaining between them. CDR3 residues: CASSSGLTNYEQYF. Written as DNA, the CDR3 is TGTGCCAGCAGTTCGGGACTTACTAACTACGAGCAGTACTTC.

This clone showed up just a few times. This sample also contains other DNA sequences that code for the same CDR3. V usage is TRBV20-1 and J usage is TRBJ2-3, with no clear D. V was trimmed by 3 bases and J by 2 bases, leaving 3 bases between them. This CDR3 has 11 residues. Germline CDR1 is DFQATT and CDR2 is SNEGSKA (reference sequence). Written as DNA, the CDR3 is TGCAGTGCTAGTTCCACAGATACGCAGTATTTT. Its protein product is CSASSTDTQYF.

The chain links TRBV5-1 to TRBJ2-5, with D possibly matching TRBD2 (6 bases). Germline V gene sequence: CDR1 SGHRS, CDR2 YFSETQ. This CDR3 is 13 amino acids long. Trimming pared 0 bases from V and 3 bases from J, leaving 6 bases between. The CDR3 region is CASSLGLEETQYF. The CDR3 nucleotides are TGCGCCAGCAGCTTGGGACTAGAAGAGACCCAGTACTTC.